A selection of T cell receptor beta chains follows, all from one sample in a study of T cell responses to AZD1222 COVID-19 vaccine. Method: immunoSEQ multiplex PCR; TCRdb's copy keeps in-frame clones and lacks some. Of about 93,000 clones listed, 80% to 90% are singletons. The material was peripheral blood, obtained 28 days after the second AZD1222 dose. The origin of the receptors is an adult who received the AZD1222 COVID-19 vaccine. CDR3s include the opening cysteine and the closing phenylalanine or tryptophan. A D gene is named only where the DNA matches it firmly. Where a row states a size, it is once, few, many or the class of an expanded clone; other rows omit it.

d_call | j_call | v_call | clone_size | cdr3_aa | cdr3_nt
. | TRBJ1-1 | TRBV19 | . | CATRTYTEAFF | TGTGCCACCCGGACGTACACTGAAGCTTTCTTT
. | TRBJ1-1 | TRBV9 | few | CASSVAGRENTEAFF | TGTGCCAGCAGCGTAGCTGGGCGGGAGAACACTGAAGCTTTCTTT
TRBD1 | TRBJ2-1 | TRBV9 | . | CASSVGQGTYNEQFF | TGTGCCAGCAGCGTAGGACAGGGCACCTACAATGAGCAGTTCTTC
TRBD1 | TRBJ2-1 | TRBV29-1 | . | CSVGPGQVSYNEQFF | TGCAGCGTTGGGCCGGGACAGGTATCCTACAATGAGCAGTTCTTC
TRBD1 | TRBJ1-2 | TRBV27 | . | CASSSTGTGGPSSNYGYTF | TGTGCCAGCAGTTCTACCGGGACAGGGGGCCCTTCTTCGAACTATGGCTACACCTTC
. | TRBJ2-1 | TRBV5-3 | . | CARSPLAPNNEQFF | TGTGCCAGAAGCCCGTTAGCGCCAAACAATGAGCAGTTCTTC
. | TRBJ2-5 | TRBV10-3 | . | CAISESSREQETQYF | TGTGCCATCAGTGAGTCGAGCAGGGAGCAAGAGACCCAGTACTTC
. | TRBJ2-1 | TRBV5-6 | . | CASSLEYNEQFF | TGTGCCAGCAGCTTGGAATACAATGAGCAGTTCTTC
. | TRBJ1-2 | TRBV7-9 | . | CASSLLQGQNYGYTF | TGTGCCAGCAGCTTACTGCAGGGGCAGAACTATGGCTACACCTTC
. | TRBJ1-5 | TRBV6-1 | . | CASSEQRKVLGSQPQHF | TGTGCCAGCAGTGAACAGAGGAAAGTTTTGGGGAGTCAGCCCCAGCATTTT
. | TRBJ2-3 | TRBV5-4 | . | CASSWGTDTQYF | TGTGCCAGCAGCTGGGGCACAGATACGCAGTATTTT
TRBD1 | TRBJ2-5 | TRBV5-1 | . | CASSPGQGPETQYF | TGCGCCAGCAGCCCGGGACAGGGACCAGAGACCCAGTACTTC
TRBD2 | TRBJ2-1 | TRBV3-1/TRBV3-2 | . | CASSHQLAGGGDEQFF | TGTGCCAGCAGCCACCAACTAGCGGGAGGTGGGGATGAGCAGTTCTTC
. | TRBJ1-1 | TRBV5-1 | . | CASRNGDFLNTEAFF | TGCGCCAGCAGGAACGGGGACTTCCTTAACACTGAAGCTTTCTTT
. | TRBJ1-4 | TRBV5-1 | . | CASSWGTSRNEKLFF | TGCGCCAGCAGCTGGGGGACAAGCCGAAATGAAAAACTGTTTTTT
. | TRBJ1-6 | TRBV11-3 | . | CASSLTPFDSPLHF | TGTGCCAGCAGCCTGACCCCGTTTGATTCACCCCTCCACTTT
. | TRBJ2-5 | TRBV2 | . | CASRGDHQETQYF | TGTGCCAGCAGGGGGGACCACCAAGAGACCCAGTACTTC
. | TRBJ1-1 | TRBV4-1 | . | CASSQGFEGIAEAFF | TGCGCCAGCAGCCAAGGTTTCGAGGGGATCGCTGAAGCTTTCTTT